The TCR beta chain described here comes from a study of blood T cell repertoires in COVID-19. At the level of the study: Sites in the United States, Italy and Spain provided acute and convalescent COVID-19 samples. T cells, B-cell-depleted T cells, or PBMCs provided the cDNA or gDNA that served as material.

Patients of the Seattle cohort, enrolled during active infection, were followed longitudinally. A single count supports this clone. J was trimmed by 5 bases and V by 0 bases; bases with no gene match: 9. The CDR3 is 18 residues long. Germline V gene data show CDR1 as SGDLS and CDR2 as YYNGEE. Original processing notes: Reference gene primer amplification gave estimated nucleated cell counts. TCRdb keeps only in-frame clones here, not all; method: immunoSEQ multiplex PCR. The V and J calls and clone size come from that table; D and trimming were worked out from the DNA. The sample has about 100,000 clones; approximately 86% are singletons.

This TCR came from a woman in her forties or fifties with COVID-19, enrolled during active disease. The sequenced sample was peripheral blood. The chain couples TRBV9 to TRBJ2-2; 11 nucleotides match TRBD2. The CDR3 sequence: CASSVGIAGGPGTGELFF. The CDR3 bases are TGTGCCAGCAGCGTAGGGATAGCGGGGGGGCCCGGAACCGGGGAGCTGTTTTTT.